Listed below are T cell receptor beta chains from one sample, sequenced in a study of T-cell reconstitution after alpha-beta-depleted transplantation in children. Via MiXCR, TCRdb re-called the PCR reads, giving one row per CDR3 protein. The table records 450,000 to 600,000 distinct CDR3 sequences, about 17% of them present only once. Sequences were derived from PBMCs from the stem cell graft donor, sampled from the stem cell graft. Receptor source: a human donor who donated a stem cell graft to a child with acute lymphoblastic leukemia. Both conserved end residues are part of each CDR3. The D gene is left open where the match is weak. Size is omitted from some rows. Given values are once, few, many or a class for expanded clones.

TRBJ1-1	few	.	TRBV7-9	TGTGCCAGCAGCCAGAAACAGGTATTGAACACTGAAGCTTTCTTT	CASSQKQVLNTEAFF
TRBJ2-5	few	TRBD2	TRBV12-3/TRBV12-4	TGTGCCAGCAGTTTAGCGGGGACTACTAAGACCCAGTACTTC	CASSLAGTTKTQYF
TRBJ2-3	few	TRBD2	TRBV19	TGTGCCAGTAGTATCGCGGGAGGCCTCACAGATACGCAGTATTTT	CASSIAGGLTDTQYF
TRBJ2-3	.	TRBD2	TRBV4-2	TGTGCCAGCAGCCAAGAGCTAGCGGGAGCCACTGCAGATACGCAGTATTTT	CASSQELAGATADTQYF
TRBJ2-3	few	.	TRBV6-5	TGTGCCAGCAGTTACTCGAGTCCGGGTCGGGGGAGAGATACGCAGTATTTT	CASSYSSPGRGRDTQYF
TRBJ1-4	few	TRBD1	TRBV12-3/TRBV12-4	TGTGCCAGCAGCGGGACAGGGATTGAAAAACTGTTTTTT	CASSGTGIEKLFF
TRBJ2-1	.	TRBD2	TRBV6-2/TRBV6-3	TGTGCCAGCAGTTCCCCGACTAGCGGGAGGGCCTATGAGCAGTTCTTC	CASSSPTSGRAYEQFF
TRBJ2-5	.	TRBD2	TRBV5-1	TGCGCCAGCAGCCATATAGGACTAGCGGGAGTCGGGGAGACCCAGTACTTC	CASSHIGLAGVGETQYF
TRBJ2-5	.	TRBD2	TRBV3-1	TGTGCCAGCAGCCAACCTGGACTAGCGGGAGGGGGGGAGACCCAGTACTTC	CASSQPGLAGGGETQYF
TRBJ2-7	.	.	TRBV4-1	TGCGCCAGCAGCCAAGATGGTCGGGAGAGAACCTACGAGCAGTACTTC	CASSQDGRERTYEQYF
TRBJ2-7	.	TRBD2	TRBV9	TGTGCCAGCAGCCCGACTAGCGGGGTCTCCTACGAGCAGTACTTC	CASSPTSGVSYEQYF
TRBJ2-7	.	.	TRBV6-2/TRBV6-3	TGTGCCAGCACCCAGGGGGGCCGGCAAATCTACGAGCAGTACTTC	CASTQGGRQIYEQYF
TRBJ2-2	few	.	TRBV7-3	TGTGCCAGCAGCGACAGCGGGTCCGGGGAGCTGTTTTTT	CASSDSGSGELFF
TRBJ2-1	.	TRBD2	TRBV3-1	TGTGCCAGCAGCCAATCGGGACTAGCGGGAGAAGAGCAGTTCTTC	CASSQSGLAGEEQFF
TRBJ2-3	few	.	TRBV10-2	TGCGCCAGCAGTGAAGGAGATACGCAGTATTTT	CASSEGDTQYF
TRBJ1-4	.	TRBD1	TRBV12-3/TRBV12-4	TGTGCCAGCAGCCAACGGGACAGTGAAAAACTGTTTTTT	CASSQRDSEKLFF
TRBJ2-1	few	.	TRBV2	TGTGCCAGCAGTGAAAGGAGGTCCAGCTCCTACAATGAGCAGTTCTTC	CASSERRSSSYNEQFF
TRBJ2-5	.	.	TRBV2	TGTGCCAGCAGTGAGTGGAGCGCCATCGCGGAGACCCAGTACTTC	CASSEWSAIAETQYF
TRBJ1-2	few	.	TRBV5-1	TGCGCCAGCAGCTCCCGGTCTATAGGTGGCTACACCTTC	CASSSRSIGGYTF
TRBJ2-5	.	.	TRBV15	TGTGCCACCAGCAGAGTTTTGGAGACCCAGTACTTC	CATSRVLETQYF
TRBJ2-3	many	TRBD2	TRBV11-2	TGTGCCAGCAGCTTAGACCTAGCGGGACCTAGCACAGATACGCAGTATTTT	CASSLDLAGPSTDTQYF
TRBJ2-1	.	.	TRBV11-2	TGTGCCAGCAGCTTAGTCACCGGCCGCTACAATGAGCAGTTCTTC	CASSLVTGRYNEQFF
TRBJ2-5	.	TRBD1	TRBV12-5	TGTGCTAGTGGTTTGGGGACAGGATACCTACAAGAGACCCAGTACTTC	CASGLGTGYLQETQYF
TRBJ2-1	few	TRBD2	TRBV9	TGTGCCAGCAGCGTAGGGACTAGCGGGAGTGGGGGCTCCTACAATGAGCAGTTCTTC	CASSVGTSGSGGSYNEQFF
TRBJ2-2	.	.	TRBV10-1	TGCGCCAGCACAGACCAGAACACCGGGGAGCTGTTTTTT	CASTDQNTGELFF
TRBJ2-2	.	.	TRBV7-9	TGTGCCAGCAGCCACAATAGCGGGACAGGCGGGGAGCTGTTTTTT	CASSHNSGTGGELFF
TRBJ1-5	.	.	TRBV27	TGTGCCAGCAGTTTATCGACAGGGCCCCAGCATTTT	CASSLSTGPQHF
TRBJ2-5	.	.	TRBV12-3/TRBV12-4	TGTGCCAGCAGTTTAGACGGGAGTTTGGAGACCCAGTACTTC	CASSLDGSLETQYF
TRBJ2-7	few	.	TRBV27	TGTGCCAGCAGTTTCGGGACGGTCGAGCAGTACTTC	CASSFGTVEQYF
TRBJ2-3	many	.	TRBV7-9	TGTGCCAGCAGCTCCCCGTTCACAGATACGCAGTATTTT	CASSSPFTDTQYF
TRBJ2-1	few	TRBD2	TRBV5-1	TGCGCCAGCAGCTTCAAACTAGCGGGATCCCTCTACAATGAGCAGTTCTTC	CASSFKLAGSLYNEQFF
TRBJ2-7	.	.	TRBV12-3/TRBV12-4	TGTGCCAGCACCTCACCGACTAGTACCCCCTACGAGCAGTACTTC	CASTSPTSTPYEQYF
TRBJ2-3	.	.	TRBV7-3	TGTGCCAGCAGCTTCAAAGAAAATCGGCCTACCCGCGCAGATACGCAGTATTTT	CASSFKENRPTRADTQYF
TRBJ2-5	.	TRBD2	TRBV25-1	TGTGCCAGCAGTGAACCGGGACTAGCGGGAGGTCAAGAGACCCAGTACTTC	CASSEPGLAGGQETQYF
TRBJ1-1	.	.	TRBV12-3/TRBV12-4	TGTGCCAGCAGTTTAGTACAGGTCGGGGGTGAAGCTTTCTTT	CASSLVQVGGEAFF
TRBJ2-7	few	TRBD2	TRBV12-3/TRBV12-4	TGTGCCAGCAGCCCGGGGGGACTCGAGCAGTACTTC	CASSPGGLEQYF
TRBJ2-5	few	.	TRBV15	TGTGCCACCAGCAGAGATCAGGGCGGCTCAGGAGAGACCCAGTACTTC	CATSRDQGGSGETQYF
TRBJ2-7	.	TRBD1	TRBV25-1	TGTGCCAGCCGAGGGGGCTCGAATTTCTACGAGCAGTACTTC	CASRGGSNFYEQYF
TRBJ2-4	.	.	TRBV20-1	TGCAGTGCCAAGCCGGGGTTTCGGATTCAGTACTTC	CSAKPGFRIQYF
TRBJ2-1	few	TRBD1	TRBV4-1	TGCGCCAGCAGCCTGACCCGGACAGGTGCCTACAATGAGCAGTTCTTC	CASSLTRTGAYNEQFF
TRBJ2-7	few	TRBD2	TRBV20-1	TGCAGTGCTGGGGGGCTAGCGGGAGACGAGCAGTACTTC	CSAGGLAGDEQYF
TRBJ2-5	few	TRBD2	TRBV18	TGTGCCAGCTCACCATCTGTTGGGCAGGGACTATACAAGCAAGAGACCCAGTACTTC	CASSPSVGQGLYKQETQYF
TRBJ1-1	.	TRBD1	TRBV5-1	TGCGCCAGCATCCTAGACAGGGGAGTCACTGAAGCTTTCTTT	CASILDRGVTEAFF
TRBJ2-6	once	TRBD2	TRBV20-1	TGCAGTGCTAGAGCAGGTAGCGGGGGATTCTCTGGGGCCAACGTCCTGACTTTC	CSARAGSGGFSGANVLTF
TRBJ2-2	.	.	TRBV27	TGTGCCAGCAGTTCCCGACTGGGACCGAACACCGGGGAGCTGTTTTTT	CASSSRLGPNTGELFF
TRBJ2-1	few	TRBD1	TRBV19	TGTGCCAGTAGTATCCAGGAGGGACAGGGGATCAATGAGCAGTTCTTC	CASSIQEGQGINEQFF
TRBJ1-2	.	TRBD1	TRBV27	TGTGCCTTCGACGGACAGGGAGGTACCTATGGCTACACCTTC	CAFDGQGGTYGYTF
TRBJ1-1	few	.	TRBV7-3	TGTGCCAGCAGCGCTTTGACAGCCGTGAACACTGAAGCTTTCTTT	CASSALTAVNTEAFF
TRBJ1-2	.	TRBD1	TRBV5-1	TGCGCCAGCAGCTTGGGACCCCGGGACAGGGAGGATGGCTACACCTTC	CASSLGPRDREDGYTF
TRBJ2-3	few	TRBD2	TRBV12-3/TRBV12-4	TGTGCCAGCACTCGGGGCGGGAGTCCAGATACGCAGTATTTT	CASTRGGSPDTQYF
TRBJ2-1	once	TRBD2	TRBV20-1	TGCAGTGCTAGTGACTTAGGGACTAGGGGGGGGGATGAGCAGTTCTTC	CSASDLGTRGGDEQFF
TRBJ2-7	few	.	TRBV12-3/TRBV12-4	TGTGCCAGCAGTCTATCTTCAGTGTTCCCCCTCTACGAGCAGTACTTC	CASSLSSVFPLYEQYF
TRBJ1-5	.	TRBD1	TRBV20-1	TGCAGTGCTATGGACAGGGGTGGCAATCAGCCCCAGCATTTT	CSAMDRGGNQPQHF
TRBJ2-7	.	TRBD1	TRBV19	TGTGCCAGTAGTATCTCCGGGACAGGGTGTTACGAGCAGTACTTC	CASSISGTGCYEQYF
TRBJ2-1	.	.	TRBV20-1	TGCAGTGCCCCGGTGAATGAGCAGTTCTTC	CSAPVNEQFF
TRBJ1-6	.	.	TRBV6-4	TGTGCCAGCAGTGACTCAGGGGTCGGTAATTCACCCCTCCACTTT	CASSDSGVGNSPLHF
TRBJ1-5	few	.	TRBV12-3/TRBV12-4	TGTGCCAGCAGCCCTGGTGGAGGGGTGCACAATCAGCCCCAGCATTTT	CASSPGGGVHNQPQHF
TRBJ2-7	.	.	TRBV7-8	TGTGCCAGCAGCTTAGTTGTTAGCGCCTCCTACGAGCAGTACTTC	CASSLVVSASYEQYF
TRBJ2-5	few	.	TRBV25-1	TGTGCCAGCAGTGATCCCGACAGGACACAAGAGACCCAGTACTTC	CASSDPDRTQETQYF